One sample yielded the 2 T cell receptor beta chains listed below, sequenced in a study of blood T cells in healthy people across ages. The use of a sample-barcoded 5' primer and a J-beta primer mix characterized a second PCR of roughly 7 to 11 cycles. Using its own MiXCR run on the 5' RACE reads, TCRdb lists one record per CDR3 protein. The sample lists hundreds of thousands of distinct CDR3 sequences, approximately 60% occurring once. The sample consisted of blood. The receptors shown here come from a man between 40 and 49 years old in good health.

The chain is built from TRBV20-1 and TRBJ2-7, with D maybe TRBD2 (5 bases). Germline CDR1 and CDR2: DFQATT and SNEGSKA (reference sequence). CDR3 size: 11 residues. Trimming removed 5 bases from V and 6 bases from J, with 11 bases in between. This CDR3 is CSAYRAGEQYF. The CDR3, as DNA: TGCAGTGCTTATCGGGCGGGCGAGCAGTACTTC.

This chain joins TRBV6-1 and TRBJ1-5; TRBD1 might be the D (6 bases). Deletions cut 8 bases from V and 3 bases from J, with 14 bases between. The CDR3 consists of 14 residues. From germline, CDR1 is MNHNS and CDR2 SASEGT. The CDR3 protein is CASFWSGHNQPQHF. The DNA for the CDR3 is TGTGCCAGCTTTTGGTCGGGACACAATCAGCCCCAGCATTTT.